These T cell receptor beta chains were read from a single sample in a study of cytomegalovirus exposure and HLA in healthy donors. TCRdb's table, derived via immunoSEQ multiplex PCR, lists solely in-frame clones and lacks some. The sample lists 200,000 to 250,000 clones, roughly 91% seen once, with roughly 1% in the top ten. Sequenced input: PBMCs. The receptors were sampled from a woman aged 18 to 35 in good health and CMV-seronegative. CDR3s include the opening cysteine and the closing phenylalanine or tryptophan. D genes are given only for firm matches. Clone size, where shown, is once, few, many, or a class for clones that have expanded.

size | J | D | V | CDR3 | DNA
NA | TRBJ2-5 | NA | TRBV29-1 | CSVFGGMETQYF | TGCAGCGTTTTTGGGGGGATGGAGACCCAGTACTTC
NA | TRBJ2-7 | TRBD2 | TRBV4-2 | CASSQVWREDLYEQYF | TGTGCCAGCAGCCAAGTATGGCGGGAGGACCTATACGAGCAGTACTTC
NA | TRBJ2-3 | NA | TRBV10-3 | CATRMGLLTDTQYF | TGTGCCACTCGGATGGGACTTCTTACAGATACGCAGTATTTT
NA | TRBJ2-7 | NA | TRBV7-6 | CASSRSPKSYEQYF | TGTGCCAGCAGCCGTAGCCCTAAATCCTACGAGCAGTACTTC
NA | TRBJ2-1 | TRBD1 | TRBV4-3 | CASSQGQGAFNEQFF | TGCGCCAGCAGCCAGGGACAGGGGGCCTTCAATGAGCAGTTCTTC
NA | TRBJ1-4 | NA | TRBV19 | CASRSYRANEKLFF | TGTGCCAGTAGATCGTACAGGGCGAATGAAAAACTGTTTTTT
NA | TRBJ1-2 | NA | TRBV5-1 | CASSLHPGLGVVGYTF | TGCGCCAGCAGCTTACACCCGGGCCTAGGGGTGGTTGGCTACACCTTC
NA | TRBJ2-3 | TRBD2 | TRBV7-8 | CASSTEGGGATDTQYF | TGTGCCAGCAGCACGGAGGGCGGGGGGGCCACAGATACGCAGTATTTT
NA | TRBJ1-6 | NA | TRBV6-5 | CASSSRNSPLHF | TGTGCCAGCAGTTCCAGGAATTCACCCCTCCACTTT
NA | TRBJ1-6 | NA | TRBV19 | CASSIVARDSPLHF | TGTGCCAGTAGTATAGTGGCGCGGGACTCACCCCTCCACTTT
once | TRBJ2-1 | NA | TRBV7-9 | CASSELDYRSYNEQFF | TGTGCCAGCAGCGAACTAGACTACCGCTCCTACAATGAGCAGTTCTTC
NA | TRBJ1-5 | TRBD1 | TRBV9 | CASNPTGGGNQPQHF | TGTGCCAGCAATCCGACAGGGGGCGGCAATCAGCCCCAGCATTTT
NA | TRBJ2-7 | NA | TRBV6-5 | CASSYSIGQATYEQYF | TGTGCCAGCAGTTACTCGATTGGGCAGGCCACCTACGAGCAGTACTTC
NA | TRBJ2-1 | NA | TRBV6-1 | CASRLMSSYNEQFF | TGTGCCAGCAGACTTATGAGCTCCTACAATGAGCAGTTCTTC
NA | TRBJ1-1 | NA | TRBV1 | CTSSPLRGPMNTEAFF | TGCACCAGCAGCCCACTCAGGGGGCCGATGAACACTGAAGCTTTCTTT
NA | TRBJ1-2 | NA | TRBV28 | CASSLTVLEGLDYGYTF | TGTGCCAGCAGTTTGACGGTGTTGGAGGGGTTAGATTATGGCTACACCTTC
few | TRBJ2-2 | TRBD1 | TRBV5-1 | CASSPDRAGELFF | TGCGCCAGCAGCCCCGACAGGGCCGGGGAGCTGTTTTTT
once | TRBJ1-2 | NA | TRBV5-8 | CASSKRPGGYTF | TGTGCCAGCAGCAAAAGACCGGGGGGCTACACCTTC
NA | TRBJ2-3 | NA | TRBV19 | CASSTPRGSSGDTQYF | TGTGCCAGTAGTACCCCCCGCGGGTCATCGGGGGATACGCAGTATTTT
few | TRBJ1-3 | NA | TRBV14 | CASSQQYSGNTIYF | TGTGCCAGCAGCCAACAGTACTCTGGAAACACCATATATTTT
NA | TRBJ1-1 | NA | TRBV19 | CASSTDRRINTEAFF | TGTGCCAGTAGTACTGACAGAAGAATTAACACTGAAGCTTTCTTT
NA | TRBJ1-2 | TRBD1 | TRBV16 | CASSHTTGGYGYTF | TGTGCCAGCAGCCATACGACAGGGGGCTATGGCTACACCTTC
NA | TRBJ1-5 | NA | TRBV11-3 | CASSPLRRSRVQPQHF | TGTGCCAGCAGCCCCCTCCGAAGGAGCAGGGTCCAGCCCCAGCATTTT
NA | TRBJ2-7 | NA | TRBV25-1 | CASSVDWTSSYEQYF | TGTGCCAGCAGCGTGGACTGGACCAGCTCCTACGAGCAGTACTTC
few | TRBJ1-2 | TRBD1 | TRBV5-1 | CASSNRGTNYGYTF | TGCGCCAGCAGCAACAGGGGGACTAACTATGGCTACACCTTC
NA | TRBJ2-7 | NA | TRBV2 | CASRRADYEQYF | TGTGCCAGCAGGAGGGCGGACTACGAGCAGTACTTC
NA | TRBJ2-5 | NA | TRBV4-1 | CASSQGTLAPQETQYF | TGCGCCAGCAGCCAAGGGACTTTGGCCCCCCAGGAGACCCAGTACTTC
NA | TRBJ2-7 | NA | TRBV5-6 | CASSFKGLSYEQYF | TGTGCCAGCAGCTTCAAGGGGCTCTCCTACGAGCAGTACTTC
NA | TRBJ1-6 | NA | TRBV14 | CASSQAAGTPLHF | TGTGCCAGCAGCCAGGCGGCAGGGACACCCCTCCACTTT
NA | TRBJ2-3 | NA | TRBV19 | CASSIDPAEESTDTQYF | TGTGCCAGTAGTATAGATCCGGCAGAGGAGAGCACAGATACGCAGTATTTT
NA | TRBJ2-5 | NA | TRBV18 | CASSPPDREETQYF | TGTGCCAGCTCACCACCGGACAGAGAAGAGACCCAGTACTTC
NA | TRBJ2-3 | NA | TRBV4-1 | CASSQDGHFTDTQYF | TGCGCCAGCAGCCAAGATGGACACTTCACAGATACGCAGTATTTT
NA | TRBJ1-2 | NA | TRBV20-1 | CSAAGDYGYTF | TGCAGTGCCGCCGGGGATTACGGCTACACCTTC
NA | TRBJ2-1 | TRBD2 | TRBV6-5 | CASNRLAFDNEQFF | TGTGCCAGCAATCGACTAGCTTTCGACAATGAGCAGTTCTTC
once | TRBJ2-1 | NA | TRBV9 | CASSVPGGRDEQFF | TGTGCCAGCAGCGTCCCGGGGGGCCGGGATGAGCAGTTCTTC
NA | TRBJ2-5 | NA | TRBV5-5 | CASSSWGINTPGAQYF | TGTGCCAGCAGCTCGTGGGGGATTAACACCCCGGGGGCCCAGTACTTC
NA | TRBJ2-7 | TRBD2 | TRBV5-1 | CASSFGGGSLEQYF | TGCGCCAGCAGCTTCGGGGGGGGATCTCTCGAGCAGTACTTC
NA | TRBJ2-7 | TRBD1 | TRBV4-3 | CASSQDWAGGEQYF | TGCGCCAGCAGCCAAGATTGGGCAGGGGGCGAGCAGTACTTC
NA | TRBJ2-7 | NA | TRBV28 | CASNGQGPTNDYEQYF | TGTGCCAGCAATGGCCAGGGGCCTACCAACGACTACGAGCAGTACTTC
NA | TRBJ1-5 | NA | TRBV2 | CASSVGANQPQHF | TGTGCCAGCAGTGTTGGAGCAAATCAGCCCCAGCATTTT
NA | TRBJ2-3 | TRBD2 | TRBV11-2 | CASSRAGVPDTQYF | TGTGCCAGCAGTCGAGCGGGAGTCCCAGATACGCAGTATTTT
NA | TRBJ2-7 | NA | TRBV5-4 | CASSLGAGEQYF | TGTGCCAGCAGCTTGGGTGCCGGCGAGCAGTACTTC